This paragraph covers one T cell receptor beta chain sequence. As yet, its antigen is unknown. This entry comes from a study of blood T cells in healthy people across ages. Study-wide results and limits: Estimates drawn from one million T cells were deemed to understate diversity. Long-lived donors exceeded aged donors in naive CD4+ cells and diversity.

This CDR3 has 13 residues. Germline V CDR1 and CDR2: MNHNS, SASEGT. The ends lost 7 bases at V and 2 bases at J; junction bases unmatched: 3. A second about 6 to 12 cycle PCR used barcoded and J-beta primers. The template-switch adaptor, which had 12 random nucleotides, put a tag on each cDNA molecule. One entry per CDR3 protein results from TCRdb running MiXCR on the 5' RACE reads. Of hundreds of thousands of distinct CDR3 sequences detected, more than 45% appear once; the ten largest clones hold 51%. The receptor was derived from a man between 60 and 75 years old in good health. This chain connects TRBV6-1 to TRBJ2-5; 8 positions match TRBD1. Source material: blood. DNA for the CDR3: TGTGCCAGCACCAGGGACAGGCAAGAGACCCAGTACTTC. It specifies CASTRDRQETQYF.